The rows below give T cell receptor beta chains drawn from one sample of a study of cytomegalovirus exposure and HLA in healthy donors. TCRdb keeps only in-frame clones here, not all; method: immunoSEQ multiplex PCR. The sample carries 80,000 to 95,000 clones, around 75% recorded once. Source material: PBMCs. The receptors shown here come from a middle-aged woman in good health and CMV-seropositive. Each CDR3 is given with its conserved first and last residue. The D gene is left open where the match is weak. Clone sizes are given selectively: once, few, many, or a class where the clone is expanded.

D gene	J gene	V gene	clone size	CDR3 DNA	CDR3 protein
NA	TRBJ1-1	TRBV28	NA	TGTGCCAGCAGTTCCATCCAAGAAGCTTTCTTT	CASSSIQEAFF
NA	TRBJ1-2	TRBV6-1	NA	TGTGCCAGCAGTGAGATCGGTGAGGGAACCTTC	CASSEIGEGTF
TRBD1	TRBJ1-2	TRBV7-2	NA	TGTGCCAGCAGCTTAGAGTCAGGGGGAGGTTATGGCTACACCTTC	CASSLESGGGYGYTF
NA	TRBJ2-5	TRBV4-1	NA	TGCGCCAGCAGCCAGGGACTGACGCGGCAAGAGACCCAGTACTTC	CASSQGLTRQETQYF
NA	TRBJ2-7	TRBV6-1	NA	TGTGCCAGCAGTGAATGGGGAGACGGATACGAGCAGTACTTC	CASSEWGDGYEQYF
TRBD2	TRBJ2-7	TRBV9	once	TGTGCCAGCAGCGTCACCCTAGCGGGGCCCTCCTACGAGCAGTACTTC	CASSVTLAGPSYEQYF
NA	TRBJ2-5	TRBV9	NA	TGTGCCAGCAACAGGTCTCCTCAGTCGGAGACCCAGTACTTC	CASNRSPQSETQYF
TRBD1	TRBJ1-4	TRBV5-1	NA	TGCGCCAGCAGCTTGGGCGACAGGGGTAATGAAAAACTGTTTTTT	CASSLGDRGNEKLFF
NA	TRBJ1-4	TRBV2	NA	TGTGCCAGCAGTGATAGGACACACTATAATGAAAAACTGTTTTTT	CASSDRTHYNEKLFF
TRBD1	TRBJ1-2	TRBV14	once	TGTGCCAGCAGCCAATCCGGACAGGGGGCTAACTATGGCTACACCTTC	CASSQSGQGANYGYTF
TRBD2	TRBJ2-2	TRBV27	NA	TGTGCCAGCAGCTCAACACTAGCGGGAGTAACCGGGGAGCTGTTTTTT	CASSSTLAGVTGELFF
NA	TRBJ2-4	TRBV21-1	NA	TGTGCCAGCGGGGTTGGGACAGGGAAGGACATTCAGTACTTC	CASGVGTGKDIQYF
TRBD1	TRBJ1-1	TRBV7-2	NA	TGTGCCAGCAGCCCGCTCGTACCGACAGGGATGAACACTGAAGCTTTCTTT	CASSPLVPTGMNTEAFF
TRBD1	TRBJ1-5	TRBV12-5	NA	TGTGCTAGTGGTTTGGTACGGACAGGGGAATATGCGATCCATCAGCCCCAGCATTTT	CASGLVRTGEYAIHQPQHF
TRBD1	TRBJ1-1	TRBV11-2	NA	TGTGCCAGCAGCTTAGACGGACAGGTGAACACTGAAGCTTTCTTT	CASSLDGQVNTEAFF
NA	TRBJ1-1	TRBV19	NA	TGTGCCAGTGGAACACAGGTTGAGAACACTGAAGCTTTCTTT	CASGTQVENTEAFF
NA	TRBJ2-3	TRBV19	NA	TGTGCCAGTAGTATAGATTCCGGGGGTTCGACAGATACGCAGTATTTT	CASSIDSGGSTDTQYF
NA	TRBJ2-4	TRBV19	NA	TGTGCCAGTAGTATGAGCGGGTTAGCCAAAAACATTCAGTACTTC	CASSMSGLAKNIQYF
NA	TRBJ2-7	TRBV7-9	few	TGTGCCAGCAGCCTTGAAGGAGGGGCCTACGAGCAGTACTTC	CASSLEGGAYEQYF
TRBD1	TRBJ1-1	TRBV9	NA	TGTGCCAGCAGGGTCGACAGGGGTGAAGCTTTCTTT	CASRVDRGEAFF
NA	TRBJ2-2	TRBV9	NA	TGTGCCAGCAGCGTAGGAGGGAACACCGGGGAGCTGTTTTTT	CASSVGGNTGELFF
TRBD1	TRBJ1-1	TRBV28	few	TGTGCCAGCAGCCTATCCGGACAGGGGGTATCGAACACTGAAGCTTTCTTT	CASSLSGQGVSNTEAFF
TRBD1	TRBJ1-1	TRBV2	NA	TGTGCCAGCAGTGACAGGGGACAGATGAACACTGAAGCTTTCTTT	CASSDRGQMNTEAFF
NA	TRBJ2-1	TRBV7-9	NA	TGTGCCAGCAGCCCAGCCCTAACGGAGGACCCCTCGAATGAGCAGTTCTTC	CASSPALTEDPSNEQFF
TRBD1	TRBJ1-6	TRBV29-1	NA	TGCAGCGTTGAGTTTAGACTTCCGGGACAGGGTGGCAATTCACCCCTCCACTTT	CSVEFRLPGQGGNSPLHF
TRBD1	TRBJ2-5	TRBV28	NA	TGTGCCAGCAGGTCTACAGGGGTACAAGAGACCCAGTACTTC	CASRSTGVQETQYF
TRBD1	TRBJ1-3	TRBV7-6	NA	TGTGCCAGCAGCCCCGGGACAGGGTTAGGAAACACCATATATTTT	CASSPGTGLGNTIYF
NA	TRBJ1-6	TRBV4-2	NA	TGTGCCAGCAGCCCAAGTATAGGACAGAATAATTCACCCCTCCACTTT	CASSPSIGQNNSPLHF
NA	TRBJ1-2	TRBV18	NA	TGTGCCAGCTCACTAGAGGTCGGCCCTAACTATGGCTACACCTTC	CASSLEVGPNYGYTF
TRBD1	TRBJ2-5	TRBV30	NA	TGTGCCTGGGGGGACAGTCAAGAGACCCAGTACTTC	CAWGDSQETQYF
NA	TRBJ1-1	TRBV28	NA	TGTGCCAGCAGTCCCAACACCCCCACTGAAGCTTTCTTT	CASSPNTPTEAFF
NA	TRBJ1-5	TRBV19	NA	TGTGCCAGTAGTGCAGGGGGCAATCAGCCCCAGCATTTT	CASSAGGNQPQHF
NA	TRBJ1-2	TRBV28	NA	TGTGCCAGTGTCGCAGGGGCCTTC	CASVAGAF
TRBD1	TRBJ1-1	TRBV7-9	NA	TGTGCCAGCACTCTACAGGGGATGAACACTGAAGCTTTCTTT	CASTLQGMNTEAFF
NA	TRBJ1-2	TRBV7-2	NA	TGTGCCAGCAGCCCGGGTGGGGGGATGGACTATGGCTACACCTTC	CASSPGGGMDYGYTF
NA	TRBJ1-1	TRBV10-3	NA	TGTGCCATCAGTGGGGGGACACCGATTGAAGCTTTCTTT	CAISGGTPIEAFF
NA	TRBJ2-1	TRBV11-3	once	TGTGCCAGCGGGAGCTCCTACAATGAGCAGTTCTTC	CASGSSYNEQFF
NA	TRBJ2-2	TRBV6-4	NA	TGTGCCAGCAGTGTGGAGGGGGCCACCGGGGAGCTGTTTTTT	CASSVEGATGELFF
TRBD1	TRBJ2-7	TRBV5-8	NA	TGTGCCAGCAGCCCCCTCGTTCCGGACAGGGGTATCTACGAGCAGTACTTC	CASSPLVPDRGIYEQYF
TRBD1	TRBJ1-3	TRBV5-1	NA	TGCGCCAGCAGCCCATGGACAGGGGGTGAAAACACCATATATTTT	CASSPWTGGENTIYF
TRBD1	TRBJ1-6	TRBV30	NA	TGTGCCTGGAGTCCGGGACAGGGGAATTCACCCCTCCACTTT	CAWSPGQGNSPLHF
NA	TRBJ1-2	TRBV2	once	TGTGCCAGCAGTGATAATTCGGGGTCGGACACCTTC	CASSDNSGSDTF
NA	TRBJ1-6	TRBV7-2	once	TGTGCCAGCAGCTTACAGGGATCGAATAATTCACCCCTCCACTTT	CASSLQGSNNSPLHF
TRBD2	TRBJ2-7	TRBV30	NA	TGTGCCTGGAGTGTTACCCGGACTAGCGGGAGAGGGGGCCTCTCCTACGAGCAGTACTTC	CAWSVTRTSGRGGLSYEQYF
NA	TRBJ2-7	TRBV5-8	NA	TGTGCCAGCAGCGTAAAGGGGTACGAGCAGTACTTC	CASSVKGYEQYF
NA	TRBJ2-1	TRBV7-6	few	TGTGCCAGCAGCCTCCGGGGGTACGAGCAGTTCTTC	CASSLRGYEQFF
TRBD1	TRBJ2-7	TRBV5-1	NA	TGCGCCAGCAGCTTGGATTGGCGAGGGGGCCACGAGCAGTACTTC	CASSLDWRGGHEQYF
NA	TRBJ1-1	TRBV5-6	NA	TGTGCCAGCAGCTTGTTTTCGGGGGTGAACACTGAAGCTTTCTTT	CASSLFSGVNTEAFF
NA	TRBJ1-2	TRBV27	NA	TGTGCCAGCAGCCCGAGGGGGGGGAATAGGTACTATGGCTACACCTTC	CASSPRGGNRYYGYTF
NA	TRBJ1-1	TRBV28	NA	TGTGCCAGCAGTTCGTCCGGACAGATGAACACTGAAGCTTTCTTT	CASSSSGQMNTEAFF
TRBD1	TRBJ1-1	TRBV7-9	few	TGTGCCAGCAGCTTAGCAGGGGGCAGGACTGAAGCTTTCTTT	CASSLAGGRTEAFF
TRBD2	TRBJ2-5	TRBV7-9	NA	TGTGCCAGCAGCTTAGTAGGGATTTTAGCGGGAGGCGAGACCCAGTACTTC	CASSLVGILAGGETQYF
NA	TRBJ2-2	TRBV27	NA	TGTGCCAGCGGACAGCTGAACACCGGGGAGCTGTTTTTT	CASGQLNTGELFF
NA	TRBJ1-1	TRBV7-9	NA	TGTGCCAGCAGCTTAGATAGGGGTGAAGCTTTCTTT	CASSLDRGEAFF
NA	TRBJ2-7	TRBV28	once	TGTGCCAGCAGACAAAGCGGGCCCTCCTACGAGCAGTACTTC	CASRQSGPSYEQYF
NA	TRBJ1-1	TRBV30	NA	TGTGCCTGGACCCGACAGCAGAACACTGAAGCTTTCTTT	CAWTRQQNTEAFF
NA	TRBJ2-1	TRBV6-4	once	TGTGCCAGCAGTGACTCGTATAGCGGAGCCTACAATGAGCAGTTCTTC	CASSDSYSGAYNEQFF